A selection of T cell receptor beta chains follows, all from one sample in a study of response to subunit inactivated influenza vaccine. Via MiXCR, TCRdb re-called the RT-PCR reads, giving one row per CDR3 protein. The table includes over 150,000 distinct CDR3 sequences, 9.5% to 12% detected once. Sample: CD8+ T cells sorted from PBMCs, taken less than 30 months after vaccination. These receptor sequences come from a man between 50 and 75 years old who received an inactivated influenza vaccine. Both conserved end residues are part of each CDR3. The D gene is left open where the match is weak. Clone size appears in some rows only: once, few, many, or a class for an expanded clone.

d_call	v_call	j_call	clone_size	cdr3_nt	cdr3_aa
.	TRBV12-3/TRBV12-4	TRBJ2-7	many	TGTGCCAGCAGTTTAGGCCCATATGGGGAGCAGTACTTC	CASSLGPYGEQYF
.	TRBV6-2/TRBV6-3	TRBJ2-3	.	TGTGCCAGCAGTTACTTGGGGCCGCCTGATACGCAGTATTTT	CASSYLGPPDTQYF
TRBD1	TRBV28	TRBJ1-5	many	TGTGCCAGCAGTTTATCGACAGGGGGCATAGATCAGCCCCAGCATTTT	CASSLSTGGIDQPQHF
TRBD1	TRBV5-1	TRBJ1-2	.	TGCGCCAGCAGACCAGGGGGCGAGTATGGCTACACCTTC	CASRPGGEYGYTF
.	TRBV20-1	TRBJ1-1	.	TGCAGTGCTACTAGAGGCCTGAACACTGAAGCTTTCTTT	CSATRGLNTEAFF
.	TRBV7-6	TRBJ2-3	.	TGTGCCAGCAGCTTAGCGGGGGGACGTAGCACAGATACGCAGTATTTT	CASSLAGGRSTDTQYF
TRBD2	TRBV3-1	TRBJ2-4	many	TGTGCCAGCAGCCCCATTAGCGGGGGGGCCGGGAACATTCAGTACTTC	CASSPISGGAGNIQYF
.	TRBV6-1	TRBJ2-1	.	TGTGCCAGCAGTGAAGCCTCTCGTCTTGGCTCCTACAATGAGCAGTTCTTC	CASSEASRLGSYNEQFF
.	TRBV2	TRBJ2-1	.	TGTGCCAGCAGTGGACCGGAACTGAACTACAATGAGCAGTTCTTC	CASSGPELNYNEQFF
.	TRBV12-3/TRBV12-4	TRBJ2-7	few	TGTGCCAGCAGCTACGCCACAGGCCTGGCGGAAGAGCAGTACTTC	CASSYATGLAEEQYF
.	TRBV4-3	TRBJ2-3	many	TGCGCCAGCAGCCAAGTTGGGGCAGCCACAGATACGCAGTATTTT	CASSQVGAATDTQYF
.	TRBV4-3	TRBJ2-3	once	TGCACCAGCAGCCAAAGGCTCCCGGTTGAAGATACGCAGTATTTT	CTSSQRLPVEDTQYF
.	TRBV4-3	TRBJ2-1	few	TGCGCCAGCAGCCCCTCGGGGGGCCTAGTCCATGAGCAGTTCTTC	CASSPSGGLVHEQFF
TRBD1	TRBV7-9	TRBJ1-6	.	TGTGCCAGCAGCTTCGGACAGGGATCACCCCTCCACTTT	CASSFGQGSPLHF
.	TRBV4-1	TRBJ2-2	.	TGCGCCAGCAGCCAAGTGCGGGGCCCCGGGGAGCTGTTTTTT	CASSQVRGPGELFF
TRBD1	TRBV12-3/TRBV12-4	TRBJ2-2	many	TGTGCCAGCAGCCGGGGACAGGGGCAGTCCGGGGAGCTGTTTTTT	CASSRGQGQSGELFF
TRBD1	TRBV20-1	TRBJ1-1	.	TGCAGTGCTAGATACTTGGGACAGGGGGCCGGTGAAGCTTTCTTT	CSARYLGQGAGEAFF
TRBD1	TRBV7-2	TRBJ2-7	.	TGTGCCAGCAGCTCCGGGACAGGGCCCAGCAGCGAGCAGTACTTC	CASSSGTGPSSEQYF
.	TRBV6-2/TRBV6-3	TRBJ2-1	few	TGTGCCAGCAGTTACAGGTGGGATGAGCAGTTCTTC	CASSYRWDEQFF
TRBD2	TRBV7-6	TRBJ2-7	.	TGTGCCAGCAGCTTACGGGAGGTAAACTCCTACGAGCAGTACTTC	CASSLREVNSYEQYF
TRBD1	TRBV6-1	TRBJ2-1	.	TGTGCCAGCAGCCGGACAGGCCCGAGCTCCTACAATGAGCAGTTCTTC	CASSRTGPSSYNEQFF
TRBD2	TRBV20-1	TRBJ2-1	few	TGCAGTGCTATAGCGGGAGCTGGGTACAATGAGCAGTTCTTC	CSAIAGAGYNEQFF
.	TRBV2	TRBJ2-7	few	TGTGCCAGCAGGGACAGCCGCTACGAGCAGTACTTC	CASRDSRYEQYF
.	TRBV5-1	TRBJ1-6	few	TGCGCCAGCAGAAAAACCCTCCACTTT	CASRKTLHF
TRBD1	TRBV27	TRBJ2-1	few	TGTGCCAGCAGTAGGGACAGGGGCTACAATGAGCAGTTCTTC	CASSRDRGYNEQFF
.	TRBV20-1	TRBJ2-1	.	TGCAGTGCTAGAGATTACAGTTTATCTGGGAATGAGCAGTTCTTC	CSARDYSLSGNEQFF
.	TRBV9	TRBJ2-1	.	TGTGCCAGCAGCGTAGGAGGGGGGGCATCCTACAATGAGCAGTTCTTC	CASSVGGGASYNEQFF